The clone carrying this TCR beta chain is a singleton in its sample. Per the study methods: How many nucleated cells were present was estimated from reference gene primer amplification. TCRdb keeps only in-frame clones here, not all; method: immunoSEQ multiplex PCR. V, J and clone size derive from that table, while D and trimming were established from the DNA sequence. The sample lists about 150,000 clones; roughly 80% were seen once. This entry comes from a study of blood T cell repertoires in COVID-19. For the study at large: Collection of acute and convalescent COVID-19 samples took place in the United States, Italy and Spain. From T cells, B-cell-depleted T cells, or PBMCs came the material, which was cDNA or gDNA.

Sequencing was performed on peripheral blood. The receptor was isolated from a woman older than 75 with acute or convalescent COVID-19.

CDR3 residues: CASLNRGGGEKLFF. The DNA of the CDR3 is TGTGCCAGCCTAAACAGGGGCGGTGGTGAAAAACTGTTTTTT. V usage is TRBV18 and J usage is TRBJ1-4; 7 bases are shared with TRBD1. Germline loops: CDR1 KGHSH, CDR2 LQKENI. This CDR3 has 14 amino acids. The junction had 10 bases not matched to a gene; V was cut back by 8 bases and J by 7 bases.